The rows below give T cell receptor beta chains drawn from one sample of a study of OX40 agonist ivuxolimab in advanced cancers. TCRdb keeps only in-frame clones here, not all; method: immunoSEQ multiplex PCR. The sample holds 30,000 to 40,000 clones; 87% are singletons and the top ten take around 20%. The source was CD4+ or CD8+ T cells sorted from blood, collected in a trial of the OX40 agonist ivuxolimab. The origin of the receptors is an adult with an advanced solid tumor such as melanoma, head and neck, liver or kidney cancer. Both conserved end residues are part of each CDR3. D genes are given only for firm matches. Expanded clones are given a class, and other clones once, few, many or no size at all.

TRBV5-1,NA,NA,TRBJ2-7,TGCGCCAGCAGCTACGGAATTGGGGCGTACGAGCAGTACTTC,CASSYGIGAYEQYF
TRBV7-6,NA,NA,TRBJ1-5,TGTGCCAGCAGCTCCAACCGAAATAGCAATCAGCCCCAGCATTTT,CASSSNRNSNQPQHF
TRBV5-6,NA,few,TRBJ1-6,TGTGCCAGCAGCTTGGAAGTGGCTTCACCCCTCCACTTT,CASSLEVASPLHF
TRBV7-2,TRBD2,NA,TRBJ2-1,TGTGCCAGCAGCTTAGGCTGGGGGGGGTTCGATGAGCAGTTCTTC,CASSLGWGGFDEQFF
TRBV18,TRBD2,NA,TRBJ2-3,TGTGCCAGCTCACCAGACCTAGCGGGGGGGTCAGATACGCAGTATTTT,CASSPDLAGGSDTQYF
TRBV4-1,NA,NA,TRBJ1-5,TGCGCCAGCAGCCAAGAGAGGGCTGGGCAGCCCCAGCATTTT,CASSQERAGQPQHF
TRBV5-5,TRBD1,NA,TRBJ2-3,TGTGCCAGCAGCGGACTGGACAGGGGAGGCACAGATACGCAGTATTTT,CASSGLDRGGTDTQYF
TRBV5-4,TRBD1,NA,TRBJ1-1,TGTGCCAGCAGCGCGACAGGGGAAGCTTTCTTT,CASSATGEAFF
TRBV29-1,NA,NA,TRBJ2-1,TGCAGCGTTGAACGCGGGTACAATGAGCAGTTCTTC,CSVERGYNEQFF
TRBV11-3,NA,NA,TRBJ2-7,TGTGCCAGCAAAGCCAGTGCTCTTCCTGGCTACGAGCAGTACTTC,CASKASALPGYEQYF
TRBV4-2,NA,NA,TRBJ2-3,TGTGCCAGCAGCCAAACCGGAACTAGCACAGATACGCAGTATTTT,CASSQTGTSTDTQYF
TRBV6-1,NA,once,TRBJ2-1,TGTGCCAGCAGTGAGATGACGGAGCCATCCTACAATGAGCAGTTCTTC,CASSEMTEPSYNEQFF
TRBV4-2,TRBD1,NA,TRBJ2-7,TGTGCCAGCAGCCAAGATCTCGGGACAGGGGGCGCCGAGCAGTACTTC,CASSQDLGTGGAEQYF
TRBV15,NA,medium-sized,TRBJ2-2,TGTGCCACCAGCAAGGGGAACACCGGGGAGCTGTTTTTT,CATSKGNTGELFF
TRBV25-1,NA,NA,TRBJ1-1,TGTGCCAGCAGTGACGTTGGGGAGGGGACTGAAGCTTTCTTT,CASSDVGEGTEAFF
TRBV4-1,TRBD1,NA,TRBJ1-1,TGCGCCAGCAGCCAACCAGACAGGGGGCGCGGGAACACTGAAGCTTTCTTT,CASSQPDRGRGNTEAFF